This T cell receptor (beta chain) was documented in a study of shared clonotypes between healthy human individuals. Findings of the study overall: Larger richness was generally estimated for naive than memory subsets.

Some clones are missing from TCRdb's copy, which holds only in-frame ones; the method was immunoSEQ multiplex PCR. Here the sample spans fewer than 400,000 clones, roughly 70% being singletons. Only one count was recorded for this clone. What it binds is unknown. An end of the junction differs from the germline gene, which may be a read error. The identical CDR3 is also encoded by other nucleotide sequences in the sample. The CDR3 totals 13 residues. Germline V gene sequence: CDR1 SGHDN, CDR2 FVKESK. Healthy and HIV-negative, the adult donors had no recent acute infections or vaccinations. The chain joins TRBV14 to TRBJ1-1; D unclear. The sequence was collected from a man aged 25-45 years in good health. What was sequenced was memory CD4+ T cells sorted from blood. Documented subset: CD45RA-negative fraction. CDR3 in amino acids: CASSPRHHTEAFF. CDR3 nucleotide sequence: TGTGCCAGCAGCCCTCGACACCACACTGAAGCTTTCTTC.